What follows are 14 T cell receptor beta chains derived from one specimen sequenced in a study of blood T cell repertoires in COVID-19. Profiling relied on immunoSEQ multiplex PCR, and the TCRdb table lists in-frame clones only, not all of them. The sample records under 200,000 clones, more than 75% being singletons. Material for sequencing was PBMCs or T cells enriched from blood (not recorded which). The receptor source for this set is a man aged 40-49 years with acute COVID-19.

V usage is TRBV5-4 and J usage is TRBJ2-1, with D perhaps matching TRBD2 (6 bases). Germline CDR1 reads SGHNT; CDR2 reads YYREEE (reference sequence). The V and J ends lost 2 bases and 10 bases respectively, with 13 bases between them. The CDR3 sequence is 13 residues long. CDR3 nucleotide sequence: TGTGCCAGCAGCTTTTCTAGCGAGCGAGAGCAGTTCTTC. Translated, it gives CASSFSSEREQFF.

This chain links TRBV3-1 (or the pseudogene TRBV3-2) with TRBJ1-1; tentatively, D is TRBD1 (5 bases). Trimming left V 4 bases short and J 7 bases short, with 16 bases between. CDR1 LGHDT and CDR2 YNNKEL come from the germline V gene (reference sequence). This CDR3 spans 14 amino acids. The CDR3 here is CASSPWGGSDEAFF. The CDR3 nucleotides are TGTGCCAGCAGCCCCTGGGGGGGATCTGATGAAGCTTTCTTT.

The V call is TRBV5-6, the J call TRBJ2-3, with a possible D match to TRBD1 (6 bases). Germline CDR1 SGHDT, CDR2 YYEEEE. The CDR3 loop spans 14 amino acids. The V gene lost 7 bases and the J gene lost 6 bases, with 18 bases spanning the gap. The CDR3: CASGRTARRDTQYF. CDR3 nucleotide sequence: TGTGCCAGCGGGCGGACAGCGAGGCGTGATACGCAGTATTTT.

The rearrangement uses TRBV27 and TRBJ2-2; D is possibly TRBD2 (6 bases). The V end was cut by 4 bases, the J end by 4 bases, with 10 bases between. The CDR3 spans 14 residues. Germline assignment: CDR1 MNHEY and CDR2 SMNVEV (reference sequence). This chain's CDR3 is CASSYARGTGELFF. CDR3 nucleotides: TGTGCCAGCAGTTACGCGCGGGGCACCGGGGAGCTGTTTTTT.

The V call is TRBV10-2, the J call TRBJ2-1, with 10 bases aligning to TRBD2. Germline CDR1 reads WSHSY; CDR2 reads SAAADI. This CDR3 spans 13 amino acids. Losses at the gene ends were 6 bases for V and 8 bases for J; bases not matched to a gene: 4. CDR3 DNA: TGCGCCAGCAGATCTAGCGGGAGCTATGAGCAGTTCTTC. It translates to CASRSSGSYEQFF.

V usage is TRBV7-3 and J usage is TRBJ1-6, with a tentative D call TRBD1 (5 bases). CDR1 and CDR2 from the germline V gene are SGHTA and FQGTGA. The CDR3 contains 15 residues. Trimming cost V 5 bases and J 9 bases, with 17 bases left between them. CDR3 bases: TGTGCCAGCAGCGTGTCAGGGAGCGGGGGTTCACCCCTCCACTTT. Amino acids: CASSVSGSGGSPLHF.

This clone showed up just a few times. This chain joins TRBV2 and TRBJ1-6, with D uncertain. V was cut by 6 bases and J by 10 bases, with 16 bases left in between. CDR1 and CDR2 (germline): SNHLY, FYNNEI. The CDR3 covers 14 residues. CDR3 bases: TGTGCCAGCAGCGAGTATAGTGGGCTATCACCCCTCCACTTT. This gives the protein CASSEYSGLSPLHF.

The genes are TRBV6-5 and TRBJ2-1; 10 nucleotides agree with TRBD2. The junction had 6 bases not matched to a gene; V was cut back by 6 bases and J by 4 bases. Per germline, CDR1 MNHEY and CDR2 SVGAGI. This CDR3 is 15 amino acids long. CDR3 sequence reads: CASRTWTSGYNEQFF. DNA of the CDR3: TGTGCCAGCAGGACATGGACTAGCGGATACAATGAGCAGTTCTTC.

V is TRBV15 and J is TRBJ1-2; 7 nucleotides agree with TRBD1. The V gene end was trimmed by 0 bases and the J gene end by 6 bases; junction bases not matched to a gene: 10. The germline CDR1 and CDR2 sequences are LNHNV and YYDKDF (reference sequence). The CDR3 spans 16 residues. In DNA, the CDR3 is TGTGCCACCAGCAGAGATCCCCAGGGGGTAGGGGATGGCTACACCTTC. Translating gives CATSRDPQGVGDGYTF.

This clone was detected once. J is TRBJ2-1 and V is TRBV5-6; D is undetermined. The CDR3 loop spans 14 amino acids. The V and J ends lost 3 bases and 3 bases respectively, with 10 bases between them. Germline V gene sequence: CDR1 SGHDT, CDR2 YYEEEE. Here the CDR3 reads CASSWAQDYNEQFF. DNA of the CDR3: TGTGCCAGCAGCTGGGCTCAGGACTACAATGAGCAGTTCTTC.

The J gene is TRBJ1-1, the V gene TRBV3-1 (or the pseudogene TRBV3-2); D unresolved. The CDR3 contains 14 residues. Trimming cost V 0 bases and J 2 bases, with 7 bases left between them. Germline values: CDR1 LGHDT, CDR2 YNNKEL (reference sequence). For the CDR3, the DNA is TGTGCCAGCAGCCAAGATGCAGATAACACTGAAGCTTTCTTT. Translating it yields CASSQDADNTEAFF.

The chain has TRBV5-6 and TRBJ1-2; D gene uncertain. CDR3 length: 14 amino acids. V was cut by 6 bases and J by 7 bases, with 19 bases left in between. Germline V gene lookup returns CDR1 SGHDT and CDR2 YYEEEE. CDR3 DNA sequence: TGTGCCAGCACCTACGAAGAAGCGGGGAGTGGCTACACCTTC. It yields the protein CASTYEEAGSGYTF.

This sequence joins TRBV2 and TRBJ2-7, with 10 bases lining up with TRBD2. Per the germline V gene, CDR1 is SNHLY and CDR2 is FYNNEI. This CDR3 is 16 amino acids long. With V trimmed by 3 bases and J by 3 bases, 8 bases remained unmatched. The CDR3 bases are TGTGCCAGCAGTGAGGCTAGCGGGAGTATGGGCTACGAGCAGTACTTC. Encoded protein: CASSEASGSMGYEQYF. Full variable domain (missing parts from reference TRBV2 and TRBJ2-7): EPEVTQTPSHQVTQMGQEVILRCVPISNHLYFYWYRQILGQKVEFLVSFYNNEISEKSEIFDDQFSVERPDGSNFTLKIRSTKLEDSAMYFCASSEASGSMGYEQYFGPGTRLTVT.

The V call is TRBV5-6, the J call TRBJ1-2, with D perhaps TRBD1 (5 bases). This CDR3 region has 14 residues. The V and J ends lost 0 bases and 5 bases respectively, with 11 bases between them. In germline, CDR1 is SGHDT, CDR2 YYEEEE. CDR3 sequence: CASSLAAREYGYTF. For the CDR3, the DNA is TGTGCCAGCAGCTTGGCCGCCAGGGAATATGGCTACACCTTC.